This T cell receptor (beta chain) was captured by sequencing in a study of blood T cells in healthy people across ages. This clonotype was seen a handful of times. V shed 5 bases and J shed 5 bases, with 13 bases lying between them. Per germline, CDR1 SGHTA and CDR2 FQGTGA. The CDR3 has 13 amino acids. For the second PCR, which ran for 7 to 11 cycles, a sample-barcoded 5' primer and a J-beta primer mix were used. TCRdb called the 5' RACE reads again in MiXCR, with one record for every CDR3 protein. The sample includes about 930,000 distinct CDR3 sequences, 25% to 30% of them seen just once. These data were also filed under a second study, of T cells of mothers and their children.

The receptor was derived from a woman between 35 and 50 years old in good health. The sample comprised blood. V and J are TRBV7-3 and TRBJ2-7; no clear D gene. CDR3 amino acids: CASSGPGSHEQYF. CDR3 sequence (DNA): TGTGCCAGCAGCGGCCCCGGGTCCCACGAGCAGTACTTC.